This TCR beta chain comes out of a study of T-cell reconstitution after alpha-beta-depleted transplantation in children. The study, taken as a whole, reports: The origin of alpha-beta T cells about two months after transplant was reportedly several hundred expanded graft clones.

This clonotype was seen repeatedly, ten times or more. Its antigen is unknown. There are 15 residues in the CDR3. The trim removed 2 bases at V and 5 bases at J, leaving 7 bases unmatched. Germline V gene data show CDR1 as SQVTM and CDR2 as ANQGSEA. As it was prepared, the TCRbeta library received unique molecular identifiers. TCRdb independently ran MiXCR on the PCR reads; one entry per CDR3 protein. This table has hundreds of thousands of distinct CDR3 sequences, roughly 14% appearing once. The rearrangement joins TRBV29-1 to TRBJ2-1, with 9 bases fitting TRBD2. This receptor was identified in a girl aged 2 to 9 with congenital amegakaryocytic thrombocytopenia, due to receive a stem cell transplant. Specimen: PBMCs, collected before TCRalphabeta/CD19-depleted stem cell transplant. The CDR3 sequence is CSVESRIAGDNEQFF. The CDR3 DNA reads TGCAGCGTTGAAAGCAGGATAGCGGGAGACAATGAGCAGTTCTTC.